The rows below give T cell receptor beta chains drawn from one sample of a study of T cell repertoires in ileal Crohn's disease. Method: immunoSEQ multiplex PCR; TCRdb's copy keeps in-frame clones and lacks some. The table includes approximately 13,000 clones, around two thirds detected once. The sequencing input was ileal tissue. The receptors come from an adult with Crohn's disease. Each CDR3 is given with its conserved first and last residue. Each record gives: CDR3 protein, CDR3 DNA, clone size, J gene, V gene, D gene. The D gene is left open where the match is weak. Size is omitted from some rows. Given values are once, few, many or a class for expanded clones.

cdr3_aa: CASSPAGAAGNTIYF
cdr3_nt: TGCGCCAGCAGTCCCGCAGGGGCTGCTGGAAACACCATATATTTT
clone_size: -
j_call: TRBJ1-3
v_call: TRBV10-1
d_call: -

cdr3_aa: CASSVGAGVSTDTQYF
cdr3_nt: TGTGCCAGCAGCGTAGGAGCGGGGGTAAGCACAGATACGCAGTATTTT
clone_size: -
j_call: TRBJ2-3
v_call: TRBV9
d_call: TRBD2

cdr3_aa: CASSHGPAYEQYF
cdr3_nt: TGTGCCAGCAGCCACGGACCAGCTTACGAGCAGTACTTC
clone_size: -
j_call: TRBJ2-7
v_call: TRBV7-8
d_call: -

cdr3_aa: CASSDQGSGDSPLHF
cdr3_nt: TGTGCCAGCAGTGACCAGGGGTCGGGGGATTCACCCCTCCACTTT
clone_size: -
j_call: TRBJ1-6
v_call: TRBV6-1
d_call: -

cdr3_aa: CASSNSWEGVNSPLHF
cdr3_nt: TGTGCCAGCAGTAACTCCTGGGAGGGAGTTAATTCACCCCTCCACTTT
clone_size: few
j_call: TRBJ1-6
v_call: TRBV6-4
d_call: -

cdr3_aa: CASSFRGQLSYEQYF
cdr3_nt: TGCGCCAGCAGCTTCAGGGGGCAGTTGTCCTACGAGCAGTACTTC
clone_size: few
j_call: TRBJ2-7
v_call: TRBV5-1
d_call: TRBD1

cdr3_aa: CASSLVTAGGRNEQFF
cdr3_nt: TGTGCCAGCAGCTTAGTTACTGCGGGGGGGCGAAATGAGCAGTTCTTC
clone_size: -
j_call: TRBJ2-1
v_call: TRBV7-8
d_call: TRBD2

cdr3_aa: CASREQGNNQPQHF
cdr3_nt: TGTGCCAGCAGGGAACAGGGAAACAATCAGCCCCAGCATTTT
clone_size: few
j_call: TRBJ1-5
v_call: TRBV6-1
d_call: -

cdr3_aa: CASSSEKDIKLEKLFF
cdr3_nt: TGTGCCAGCAGTTCCGAGAAAGATATTAAGTTAGAAAAACTGTTTTTT
clone_size: few
j_call: TRBJ1-4
v_call: TRBV5-6
d_call: -

cdr3_aa: CASSGGLAVENTGELFF
cdr3_nt: TGTGCCAGCAGCGGGGGACTAGCTGTCGAGAACACCGGGGAGCTGTTTTTT
clone_size: -
j_call: TRBJ2-2
v_call: TRBV5-4
d_call: TRBD2

cdr3_aa: CASSPSRPDPLHF
cdr3_nt: TGTGCCAGCAGCCCCTCACGGCCCGACCCCCTCCACTTT
clone_size: -
j_call: TRBJ1-6
v_call: TRBV11-2
d_call: -

cdr3_aa: CASSAGSEETQYF
cdr3_nt: TGTGCCAGCAGTGCGGGCAGTGAAGAGACCCAGTACTTC
clone_size: -
j_call: TRBJ2-5
v_call: TRBV2
d_call: -

cdr3_aa: CAISEPRGLRKGGETQYF
cdr3_nt: TGTGCCATCAGTGAGCCACGAGGATTACGCAAGGGTGGAGAGACCCAGTACTTC
clone_size: few
j_call: TRBJ2-5
v_call: TRBV10-3
d_call: -

cdr3_aa: CASSRTGINNEQFF
cdr3_nt: TGTGCCAGCAGCAGGACAGGGATCAACAATGAGCAGTTCTTC
clone_size: -
j_call: TRBJ2-1
v_call: TRBV7-9
d_call: TRBD1

cdr3_aa: CSGRELADGEQFF
cdr3_nt: TGCAGCGGCAGAGAGCTAGCGGACGGTGAGCAGTTCTTC
clone_size: -
j_call: TRBJ2-1
v_call: TRBV29-1
d_call: TRBD2

cdr3_aa: CASSLTSGKYEQYF
cdr3_nt: TGCGCCAGCAGCTTAACTAGCGGCAAGTACGAGCAGTACTTC
clone_size: few
j_call: TRBJ2-7
v_call: TRBV5-1
d_call: TRBD2

cdr3_aa: CASSYSGTGELFF
cdr3_nt: TGTGCCAGCAGTTACTCGGGAACCGGGGAGCTGTTTTTT
clone_size: -
j_call: TRBJ2-2
v_call: TRBV6-6
d_call: -

cdr3_aa: CASSLDYRDGYTF
cdr3_nt: TGTGCCAGCAGCCTGGACTACAGGGACGGCTACACCTTC
clone_size: large
j_call: TRBJ1-2
v_call: TRBV9
d_call: -

cdr3_aa: CASSSYNTEAFF
cdr3_nt: TGTGCCAGCTCGTCCTATAACACTGAAGCTTTCTTT
clone_size: -
j_call: TRBJ1-1
v_call: TRBV18
d_call: -

cdr3_aa: CASSVHRGGINEQFF
cdr3_nt: TGTGCCAGCAGTGTCCACCGGGGGGGCATCAATGAGCAGTTCTTC
clone_size: -
j_call: TRBJ2-1
v_call: TRBV28
d_call: TRBD2